This T cell receptor (beta chain) is drawn from a study of T-cell memory formation after mild COVID-19. Across the study: The two donors had largely donor-specific TCR clusters.

One entry per CDR3 protein results from TCRdb running MiXCR on the 5' RACE reads. The sample has roughly 250,000 distinct CDR3 sequences, 16% seen once. This CDR3 is 10 amino acids long. Deletions cut 5 bases from V and 5 bases from J, with 4 bases between. From germline, CDR1 is DFQATT and CDR2 SNEGSKA (reference sequence). Study-wide points: The second-wave clones peaking on day 37 were not confirmed as SARS-CoV-2-specific. Some clones that responded were present in memory (sampled pre-infection), which suggests cross-reactive memory joined. Mainly CM and EM harbored the contracting CD4+ clones; mainly EMRA harbored the CD8+ ones.

This clonotype was counted between two and nine times. As yet, its antigen is unknown. This clonotype originated in a man younger than 35 who had mild COVID-19 (a few samples of this study predate the infection). Cell type and time point are not known. The sample taken for sequencing was PBMCs or a T cell subset sorted from them (not recorded which). The chain couples TRBV20-1 to TRBJ2-1; D ambiguous. The CDR3 here is CSARNNEQFF. The CDR3 DNA follows: TGCAGTGCTCGAAACAATGAGCAGTTCTTC.